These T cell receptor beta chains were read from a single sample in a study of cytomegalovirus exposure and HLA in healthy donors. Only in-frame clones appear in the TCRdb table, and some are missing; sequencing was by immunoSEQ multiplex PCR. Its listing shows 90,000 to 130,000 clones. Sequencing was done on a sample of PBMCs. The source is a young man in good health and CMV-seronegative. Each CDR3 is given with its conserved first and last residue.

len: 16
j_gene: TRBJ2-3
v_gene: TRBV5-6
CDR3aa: CASSIGTGGNTDTQYF

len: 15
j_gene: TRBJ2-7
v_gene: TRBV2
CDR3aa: CASSERGTSRDEQYF

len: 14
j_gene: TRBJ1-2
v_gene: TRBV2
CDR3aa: CASSEGTGGNGYTF

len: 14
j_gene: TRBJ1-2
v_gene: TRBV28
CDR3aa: CASNPESRSDGYTF

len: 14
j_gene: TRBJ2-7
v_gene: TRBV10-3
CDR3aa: CASLRSGTGAEQYF

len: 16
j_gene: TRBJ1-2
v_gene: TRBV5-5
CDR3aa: CASSLERRELGYGYTF

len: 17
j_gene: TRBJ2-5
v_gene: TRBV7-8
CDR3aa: CASSVHPPGPLGETQYF

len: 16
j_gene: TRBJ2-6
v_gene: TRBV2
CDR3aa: CASILLTGSGANVLTF

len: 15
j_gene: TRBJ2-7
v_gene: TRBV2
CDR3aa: CASRRLAGVVYEQYF

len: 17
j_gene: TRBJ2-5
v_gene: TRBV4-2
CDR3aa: CASSQGPVSSGGKTQYF

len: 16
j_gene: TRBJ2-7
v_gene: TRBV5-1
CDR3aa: CASSLGPLQASYEQYF

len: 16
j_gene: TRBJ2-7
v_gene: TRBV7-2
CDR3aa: CASSPTPGLGHEEQYF

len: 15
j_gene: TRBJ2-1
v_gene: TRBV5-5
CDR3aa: CASSRTSGGYDEQFF

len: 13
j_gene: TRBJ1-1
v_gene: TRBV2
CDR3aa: CASSQQGAAEAFF

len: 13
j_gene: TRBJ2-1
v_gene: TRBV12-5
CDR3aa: CASSYRLANEQFF

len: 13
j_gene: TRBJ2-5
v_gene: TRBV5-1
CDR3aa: CASSLLAGETQYF

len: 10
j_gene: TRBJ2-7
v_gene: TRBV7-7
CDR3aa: CASSSREQYF

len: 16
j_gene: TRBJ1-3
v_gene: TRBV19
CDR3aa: CASTPGPGVSGNTIYF

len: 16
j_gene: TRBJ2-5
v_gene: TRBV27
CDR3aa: CASSPLPSRGTETQYF

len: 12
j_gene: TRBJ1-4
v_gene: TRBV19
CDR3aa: CASSTLGGKLFF

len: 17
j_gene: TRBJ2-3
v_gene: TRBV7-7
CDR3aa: CASSPRLAGALTDTQYF

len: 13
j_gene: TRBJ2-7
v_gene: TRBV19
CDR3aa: CASRGQGRYEQYF

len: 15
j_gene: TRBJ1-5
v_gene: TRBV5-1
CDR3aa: CASSLAGTVNQPQHF

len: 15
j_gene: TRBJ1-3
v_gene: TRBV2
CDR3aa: CASSESAGTVNTIYF

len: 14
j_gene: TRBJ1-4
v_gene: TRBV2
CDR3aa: CASRKEQGGEKLFF

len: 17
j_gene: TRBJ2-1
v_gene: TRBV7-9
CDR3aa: CASSQGQGQGSYNEQFF

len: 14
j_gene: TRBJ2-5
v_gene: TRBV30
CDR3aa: CAWSRQGGLVEQYF

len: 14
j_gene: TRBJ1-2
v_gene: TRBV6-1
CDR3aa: CASTRQVANYGYTF

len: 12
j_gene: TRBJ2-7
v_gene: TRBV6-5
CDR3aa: CASSKGVGEQYF

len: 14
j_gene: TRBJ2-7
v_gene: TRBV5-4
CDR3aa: CASSQRRGADEQYF

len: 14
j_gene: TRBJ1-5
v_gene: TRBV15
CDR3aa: CATSRVTGQIPQHF

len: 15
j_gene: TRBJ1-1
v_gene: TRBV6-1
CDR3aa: CASIRSQGWGTEAFF

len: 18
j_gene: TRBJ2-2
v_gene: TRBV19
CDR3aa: CASRSRTASDANTGELFF

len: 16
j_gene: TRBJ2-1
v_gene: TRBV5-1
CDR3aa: CASSLRDGGSYNEQFF

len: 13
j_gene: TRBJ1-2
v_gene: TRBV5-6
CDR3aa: CASSMDAYYGYTF

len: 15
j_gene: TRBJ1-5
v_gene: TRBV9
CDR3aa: CASSATGTANQPQHF

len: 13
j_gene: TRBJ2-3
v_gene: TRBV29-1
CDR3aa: CSVVHESTDTQYF

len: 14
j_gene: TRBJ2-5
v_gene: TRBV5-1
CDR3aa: CASSLGGFLETQYF

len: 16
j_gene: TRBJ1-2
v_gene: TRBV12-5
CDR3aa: CASGYPPRQGEGGYTF

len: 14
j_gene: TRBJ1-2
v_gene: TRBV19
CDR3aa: CASTDSLYYYGYTF

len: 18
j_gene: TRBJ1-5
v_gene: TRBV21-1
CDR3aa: CARPPPGLESHSNQPQHF